These T cell receptor beta chains were read from a single sample in a study of blood T cell repertoires in COVID-19. Profiled with immunoSEQ multiplex PCR; TCRdb holds only in-frame clones, not every one. The sample yields under 80,000 clones, around four fifths seen once. The sample comprised peripheral blood. These receptor sequences come from a man between 60 and 70 years old with COVID-19, enrolled during active disease. CDR3s include the opening cysteine and the closing phenylalanine or tryptophan. A D gene is named only where the DNA matches it firmly. A row's size may be missing; if present it is once, few, many or a size class.

j_call d_call clone_size v_call cdr3_aa cdr3_nt
TRBJ2-2 - - TRBV5-1 CASSLAGETGELFF TGCGCCAGCAGCTTGGCCGGGGAAACCGGGGAGCTGTTTTTT
TRBJ2-2 - few TRBV11-2 CASSLDSGSGELFF TGTGCCAGCAGCTTAGATAGCGGATCCGGGGAGCTGTTTTTT
TRBJ2-7 - - TRBV2 CASKGRDRGWEQYF TGTGCCAGCAAAGGGAGAGACCGGGGATGGGAGCAGTACTTC
TRBJ2-7 TRBD2 - TRBV24-1 CATRTGTSEGKGYEQYF TGTGCCACCAGAACCGGGACTAGCGAGGGAAAGGGCTACGAGCAGTACTTC
TRBJ1-5 - - TRBV6-1 CASSEVLGVQHF TGTGCCAGCAGTGAAGTGCTGGGAGTGCAGCATTTT
TRBJ1-2 - - TRBV5-5 CASSSAGIRGYTF TGTGCCAGCAGCTCCGCGGGGATAAGGGGCTACACCTTC
TRBJ2-7 - - TRBV12-3/TRBV12-4 CASSLRNSYEQYF TGTGCCAGCAGTTTGAGAAACAGCTACGAGCAGTACTTC
TRBJ2-2 TRBD1 - TRBV5-1 CASRNRDRDTGELFF TGCGCCAGCAGAAACCGGGACAGGGACACCGGGGAGCTGTTTTTT
TRBJ1-5 - - TRBV2 CASSAGADQPQHF TGTGCCAGCAGTGCAGGGGCGGATCAGCCCCAGCATTTT
TRBJ2-2 - - TRBV2 CASRLDFGGELFF TGTGCCAGCAGATTGGACTTCGGCGGGGAGCTGTTTTTT
TRBJ2-7 - - TRBV13 CASSLGPEGTYEQYF TGTGCCAGCAGCTTAGGCCCCGAGGGTACCTACGAGCAGTACTTC
TRBJ1-2 - - TRBV5-1 CASSPDSSTPGGYTF TGCGCCAGCAGCCCAGACTCCTCCACTCCGGGTGGCTACACCTTC
TRBJ2-3 - - TRBV6-4 CASSEERTDTQYF TGTGCCAGCAGTGAAGAGCGGACAGATACGCAGTATTTT
TRBJ2-3 - - TRBV18 CASSPKHTDTQYF TGTGCCAGCTCACCAAAGCACACAGATACGCAGTATTTT
TRBJ1-1 - - TRBV12-3/TRBV12-4 CASSPSVSQKAFF TGTGCCAGCAGTCCATCCGTTTCCCAGAAAGCTTTCTTT
TRBJ2-5 TRBD2 - TRBV6-6 CASRPTSGGAGETQYF TGTGCCAGCAGACCGACTAGCGGGGGGGCCGGGGAGACCCAGTACTTC
TRBJ1-2 - - TRBV29-1 CSVVHGGGYTF TGCAGCGTTGTGCACGGAGGAGGCTACACCTTC
TRBJ1-6 - few TRBV29-1 CSVEDRAEGFLSPLHF TGCAGCGTTGAAGATAGGGCCGAGGGCTTCCTTTCACCCCTCCACTTT
TRBJ1-2 - - TRBV12-3/TRBV12-4 CASSLSRDYGYTF TGTGCCAGCAGTTTGTCGAGGGACTATGGCTACACCTTC
TRBJ2-3 - - TRBV6-6 CASMEGKGRVTDTQYF TGTGCCAGCATGGAGGGAAAGGGCAGAGTCACAGATACGCAGTATTTT
TRBJ1-1 - - TRBV6-6 CASSYSRATNEAFF TGTGCCAGCAGTTACTCGAGGGCCACAAATGAAGCTTTCTTT
TRBJ2-7 - - TRBV5-4 CASSLEGGPASYEQYF TGTGCCAGCAGCTTGGAAGGTGGGCCAGCCAGCTACGAGCAGTACTTC
TRBJ2-2 TRBD2 - TRBV5-1 CASSLALGGADTGELFF TGCGCCAGCAGCTTGGCACTCGGGGGGGCTGACACCGGGGAGCTGTTTTTT
TRBJ2-3 - few TRBV4-2 CASSQDWAAEDTQYF TGTGCCAGCAGCCAAGATTGGGCAGCGGAAGATACGCAGTATTTT
TRBJ1-2 TRBD1 - TRBV4-1 CASSQDVSDRGRGGYTF TGCGCCAGCAGCCAAGACGTAAGCGACAGGGGGCGGGGTGGCTACACCTTC
TRBJ2-1 TRBD2 - TRBV11-2 CASSFGTSGTNEQFF TGTGCCAGCAGCTTCGGGACTAGCGGAACGAATGAGCAGTTCTTC
TRBJ1-1 - few TRBV7-2 CASSFSTGGTEAFF TGTGCCAGCAGCTTCTCGACAGGAGGTACTGAAGCTTTCTTT